Listed below are T cell receptor beta chains from one sample, sequenced in a study of blood T cell repertoires in COVID-19. The table came from immunoSEQ multiplex PCR; TCRdb's copy has only in-frame clones and leaves some out. The sample lists 150,000 to 200,000 clones, under 95% seen once, with roughly a sixth in the top ten. Input material: peripheral blood. These receptors were collected from a man in his 60s with active or convalescent COVID-19. CDR3s include the opening cysteine and the closing phenylalanine or tryptophan. A D gene is named only where the DNA matches it firmly. Size is stated for part of the rows, as once, few or many counts, or as a class when the clone is expanded.

abundance,j_gene,v_gene,d_gene,CDR3nt,CDR3aa
-,TRBJ2-1,TRBV19,TRBD2,TGTGCCAGTAGCCTCTCTAGCGGGGGGGCCTTTGAGCAGTTCTTC,CASSLSSGGAFEQFF
-,TRBJ1-1,TRBV18,-,TGTGCCAGCTCACCGGGACAGAACACTGAAGCTTTCTTT,CASSPGQNTEAFF
-,TRBJ1-1,TRBV3-1/TRBV3-2,-,TGTGCCAGCAGCCAAGCCGCTCAGAAGAACACTGAAGCTTTCTTT,CASSQAAQKNTEAFF
-,TRBJ1-1,TRBV5-4,-,TGTGCCAGCAGCTTGGGCTACAGGGTTACTGAAGCTTTCTTT,CASSLGYRVTEAFF
-,TRBJ2-3,TRBV18,TRBD2,TGTGCCAGCTCGCCCGGACTAGCGGGGGGGACTAGCACAGATACGCAGTATTTT,CASSPGLAGGTSTDTQYF
-,TRBJ1-4,TRBV7-8,-,TGTGCCAGCAGTCCCGACAGGCCCAATGAAAAACTGTTTTTT,CASSPDRPNEKLFF
once,TRBJ1-1,TRBV18,-,TGTGCCAGCTCACCCCAACAGGAGAACACTGAAGCTTTCTTT,CASSPQQENTEAFF
-,TRBJ1-6,TRBV4-2,TRBD1,TGTGCCAGCAGCTTAGGTGCGACGGGACAGGATTATAATTCACCCCTCCACTTT,CASSLGATGQDYNSPLHF
-,TRBJ1-2,TRBV7-8,-,TGTGCCAGCAGCTTAGCGCGTCTCTGGAACTATGGCTACACCTTC,CASSLARLWNYGYTF
-,TRBJ2-1,TRBV20-1,-,TGCAGTGCTACCAACCGGGATGAGCAGTTCTTC,CSATNRDEQFF
-,TRBJ2-3,TRBV5-1,TRBD1,TGCGCCAGCAGCCCGGGACAGGGAGTATACCTCACAGATACGCAGTATTTT,CASSPGQGVYLTDTQYF
-,TRBJ1-4,TRBV2,TRBD1,TGTGCCAGCAGCGTAACGGGACAGAAAGGGGAAAAACTGTTTTTT,CASSVTGQKGEKLFF
-,TRBJ2-2,TRBV6-6,-,TGTGCCAGCAAAGTTCGCCGTGAGGACGGGGAGCTGTTTTTT,CASKVRREDGELFF
few,TRBJ2-7,TRBV7-2,TRBD1,TGTGCCAGCAGCTTAGGGGGACAGGGGACCTACGAGCAGTACTTC,CASSLGGQGTYEQYF
-,TRBJ2-5,TRBV5-1,TRBD1,TGCGCCAGCAGCTTCGGCTCGGCAGGGGGCTCTTTGCAAGAGACCCAGTACTTC,CASSFGSAGGSLQETQYF
once,TRBJ1-5,TRBV7-8,-,TGTGCCAGCAGCTTAGCGACGGGACACGACTCATATAGCAATCAGCCCCAGCATTTT,CASSLATGHDSYSNQPQHF